Following are 4 T cell receptor beta chains from one sample sequenced in a study of blood T cell repertoires in COVID-19. Clones were sequenced by immunoSEQ multiplex PCR, and TCRdb holds only the in-frame ones, with some missing. The sample holds 150,000 to 200,000 clones, approximately 86% seen once. Sequencing was done on a sample of peripheral blood. All receptors derive from a man aged 70-80 years with acute or convalescent COVID-19.

V is TRBV3-1 (or the pseudogene TRBV3-2) and J is TRBJ2-3, with a tentative D call TRBD2 (6 bases). This CDR3 has 14 amino acids. CDR1 LGHDT and CDR2 YNNKEL come from the germline V gene (reference sequence). V was pared by 3 bases and J by 6 bases, with 13 bases between. The CDR3 DNA reads TGTGCCAGCAGCCAGCGGCGGGATCGGGATACGCAGTATTTT. Its translation: CASSQRRDRDTQYF.

The V and J genes are TRBV4-1 and TRBJ2-3; D possibly corresponds to TRBD1 (6 bases). The CDR3 runs 16 residues. The V gene's germline CDR1 is MGHRA and CDR2 YSYEKL. V was shortened by 6 bases and J by 5 bases, with 21 bases between the two germline ends. Here the CDR3 reads CASRQGLASSRDTQYF. For the CDR3, the DNA is TGCGCCAGCAGACAGGGCCTAGCATCTTCGAGAGATACGCAGTATTTT.

The chain links TRBV12-3 or TRBV12-4 to TRBJ1-1; the D is unclear. Trimming left V 10 bases short and J 2 bases short, with 14 bases between. The CDR3 length is 13 residues. In DNA, the CDR3 is TGTGCCAACTCGGCGGCCCCCAACACTGAAGCTTTCTTT. Protein sequence: CANSAAPNTEAFF.

The rearrangement links TRBV18 to TRBJ2-5; 7 bases line up with TRBD1. Trimming at V came to 1 base and at J to 5 bases, leaving 7 bases not matched to a gene. Germline V gene sequence: CDR1 KGHSH, CDR2 LQKENI. The CDR3 covers 15 residues. CDR3 DNA sequence: TGTGCCAGCTCACCACGCGAGGGGGCAGGGGAGACCCAGTACTTC. It yields the protein CASSPREGAGETQYF.